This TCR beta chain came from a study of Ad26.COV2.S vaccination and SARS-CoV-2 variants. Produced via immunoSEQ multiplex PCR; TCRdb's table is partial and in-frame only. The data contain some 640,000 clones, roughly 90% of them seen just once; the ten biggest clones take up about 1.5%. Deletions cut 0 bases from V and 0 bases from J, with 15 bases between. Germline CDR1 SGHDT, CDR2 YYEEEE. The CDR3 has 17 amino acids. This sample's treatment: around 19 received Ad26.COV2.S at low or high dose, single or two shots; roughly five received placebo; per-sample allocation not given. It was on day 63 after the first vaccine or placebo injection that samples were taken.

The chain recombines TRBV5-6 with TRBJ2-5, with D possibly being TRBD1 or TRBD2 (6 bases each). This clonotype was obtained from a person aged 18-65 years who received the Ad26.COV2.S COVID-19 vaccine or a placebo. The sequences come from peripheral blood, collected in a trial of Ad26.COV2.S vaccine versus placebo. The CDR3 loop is CASSLAGGGEYQETQYF. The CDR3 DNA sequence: TGTGCCAGCAGCTTGGCCGGGGGCGGGGAGTACCAAGAGACCCAGTACTTC.